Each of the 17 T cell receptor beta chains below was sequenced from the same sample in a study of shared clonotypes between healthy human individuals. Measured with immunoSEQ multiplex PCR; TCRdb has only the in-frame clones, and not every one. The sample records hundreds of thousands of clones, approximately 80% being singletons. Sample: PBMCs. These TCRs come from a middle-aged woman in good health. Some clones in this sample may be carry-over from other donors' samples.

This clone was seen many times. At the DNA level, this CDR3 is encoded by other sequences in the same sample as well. The CDR3, as DNA: TGTGCCTGGAGTATAGACAGTGGGACTGAAGCTTTCTTT. Its protein product is CAWSIDSGTEAFF. The V gene is TRBV30, the J gene TRBJ1-1; D possibly corresponds to TRBD1 (5 bases). Germline lookup yields CDR1 GTSNPN and CDR2 SVGIG (reference sequence). The CDR3 is made up of 13 amino acids. V was trimmed by 2 bases and J by 5 bases, leaving 12 bases between them.

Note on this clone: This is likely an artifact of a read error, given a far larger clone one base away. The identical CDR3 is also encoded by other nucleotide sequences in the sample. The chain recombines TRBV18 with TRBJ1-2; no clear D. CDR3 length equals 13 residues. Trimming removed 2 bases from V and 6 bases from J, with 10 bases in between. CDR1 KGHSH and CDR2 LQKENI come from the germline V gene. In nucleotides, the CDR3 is TGTGCCAGCTCACCAAATCGCTTCGATGGCTACACCTTC. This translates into CASSPNRFDGYTF.

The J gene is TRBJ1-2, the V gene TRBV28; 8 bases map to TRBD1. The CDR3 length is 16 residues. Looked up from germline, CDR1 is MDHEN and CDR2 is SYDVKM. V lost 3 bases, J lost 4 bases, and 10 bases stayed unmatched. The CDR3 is CASSFPHPGQGYGYTF. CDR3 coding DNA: TGTGCCAGCAGTTTCCCACACCCCGGACAGGGCTATGGCTACACCTTC.

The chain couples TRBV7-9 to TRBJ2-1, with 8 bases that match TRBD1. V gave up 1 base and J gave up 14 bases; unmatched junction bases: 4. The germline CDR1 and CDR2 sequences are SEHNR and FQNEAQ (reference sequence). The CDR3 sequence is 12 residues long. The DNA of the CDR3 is TGTGCCAGCAGCTTAGACCGGGACAGGAAGTTCTTC. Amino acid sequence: CASSLDRDRKFF.

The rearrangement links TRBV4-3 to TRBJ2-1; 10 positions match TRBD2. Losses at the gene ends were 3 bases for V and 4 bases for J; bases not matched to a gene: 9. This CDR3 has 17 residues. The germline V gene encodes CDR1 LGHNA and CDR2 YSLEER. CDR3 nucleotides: TGCGCCAGCAGCCACCATACTAGCGGGGCGGGGTACAATGAGCAGTTCTTC. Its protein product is CASSHHTSGAGYNEQFF.

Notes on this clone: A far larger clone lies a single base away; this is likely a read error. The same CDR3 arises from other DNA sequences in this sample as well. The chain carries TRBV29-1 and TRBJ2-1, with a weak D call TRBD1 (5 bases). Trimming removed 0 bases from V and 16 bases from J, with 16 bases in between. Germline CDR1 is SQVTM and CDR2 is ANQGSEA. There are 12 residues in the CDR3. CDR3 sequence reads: CSVEELQELQFF. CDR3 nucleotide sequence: TGCAGCGTTGAAGAGTTACAGGAATTACAATTCTTC.

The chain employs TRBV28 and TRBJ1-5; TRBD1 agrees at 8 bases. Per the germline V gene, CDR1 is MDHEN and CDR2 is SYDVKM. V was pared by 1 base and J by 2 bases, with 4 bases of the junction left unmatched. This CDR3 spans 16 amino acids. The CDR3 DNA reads TGTGCCAGCAGTTTATTCGGACAGGGAGGCAATCAGCCCCAGCATTTT. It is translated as CASSLFGQGGNQPQHF.

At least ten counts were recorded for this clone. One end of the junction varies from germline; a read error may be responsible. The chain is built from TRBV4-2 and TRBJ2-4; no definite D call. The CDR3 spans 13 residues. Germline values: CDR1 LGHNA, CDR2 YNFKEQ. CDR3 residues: CASSQGKKTWPMF. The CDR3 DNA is TGTGCCAGCAGCCAAGGAAAAAAGACTTGGCCCATGTTC.

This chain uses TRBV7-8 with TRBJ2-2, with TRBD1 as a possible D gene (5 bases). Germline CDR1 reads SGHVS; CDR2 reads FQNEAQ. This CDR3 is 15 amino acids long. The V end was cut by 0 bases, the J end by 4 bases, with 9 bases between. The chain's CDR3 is CASSLAWGSTGELFF. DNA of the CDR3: TGTGCCAGCAGCTTAGCATGGGGCTCCACCGGGGAGCTGTTTTTT.

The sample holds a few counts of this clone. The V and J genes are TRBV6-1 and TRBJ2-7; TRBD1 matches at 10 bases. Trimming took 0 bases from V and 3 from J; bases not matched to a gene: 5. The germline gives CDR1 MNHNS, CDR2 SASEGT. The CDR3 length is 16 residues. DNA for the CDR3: TGTGCCAGCAGTGAAGCCGGGACAGGGGTTATCTACGAGCAGTACTTC. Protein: CASSEAGTGVIYEQYF.

This CDR3 reads CSVEGWAVTQYF. The CDR3 DNA reads TGCAGCGTTGAAGGTTGGGCAGTTACGCAGTATTTT. The chain has TRBV29-1 and TRBJ2-3; no reliable D call. Trimming shortened V by 1 base and J by 8 bases, and 10 bases separated the two germline ends. Germline V gene data show CDR1 as SQVTM and CDR2 as ANQGSEA. This CDR3 is 12 amino acids long.

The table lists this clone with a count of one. The CDR3 loop is CASSLFGGEAFF. The CDR3 DNA reads as TGTGCCAGCAGCCTTTTTGGGGGCGAAGCTTTCTTT. The genes are TRBV11-1 and TRBJ1-1; a weak D match, TRBD1 (6 bases). Germline V lookup: CDR1 SGHAT, CDR2 FQDESV (reference sequence). The V and J ends lost 5 bases and 8 bases respectively, with 12 bases between them. CDR3 length equals 12 residues. The whole variable domain, filled in from reference TRBV11-1 and TRBJ1-1, reads EAEVAQSPRYKITEKSQAVAFWCDPISGHATLYWYRQILGQGPELLVQFQDESVVDDSQLPKDRFSAERLKGVDSTLKIQPAELGDSAMYLCASSLFGGEAFFGQGTRLTVV.

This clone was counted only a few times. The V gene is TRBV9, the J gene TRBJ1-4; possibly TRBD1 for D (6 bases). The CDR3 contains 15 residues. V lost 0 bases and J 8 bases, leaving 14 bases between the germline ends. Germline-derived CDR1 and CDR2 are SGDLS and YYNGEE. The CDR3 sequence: CASSVGGGAQEKLFF. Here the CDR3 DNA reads TGTGCCAGCAGCGTAGGCGGGGGCGCGCAGGAAAAACTGTTTTTT.

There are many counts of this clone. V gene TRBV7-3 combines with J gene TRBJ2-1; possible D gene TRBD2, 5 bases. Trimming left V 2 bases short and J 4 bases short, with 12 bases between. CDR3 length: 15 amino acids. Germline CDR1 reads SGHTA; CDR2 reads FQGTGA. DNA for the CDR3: TGTGCCAGCAGCTTACAAGGACTGCAATACAATGAGCAGTTCTTC. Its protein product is CASSLQGLQYNEQFF.

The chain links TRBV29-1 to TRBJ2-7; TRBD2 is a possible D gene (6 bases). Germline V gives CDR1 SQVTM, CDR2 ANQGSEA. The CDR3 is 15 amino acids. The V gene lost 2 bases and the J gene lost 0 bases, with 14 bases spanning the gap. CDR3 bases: TGCAGCGTTGAATTGTGGCGGGAAAGCTCCTACGAGCAGTACTTC. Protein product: CSVELWRESSYEQYF.

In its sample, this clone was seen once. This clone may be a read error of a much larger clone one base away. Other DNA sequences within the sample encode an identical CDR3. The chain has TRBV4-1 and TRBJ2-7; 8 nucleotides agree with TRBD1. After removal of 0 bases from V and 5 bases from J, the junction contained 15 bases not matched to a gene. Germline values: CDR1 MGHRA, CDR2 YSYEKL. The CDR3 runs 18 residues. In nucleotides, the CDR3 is TGCGCCAGCAGCCAAGATTCAACCAGGACAGGGAGGACCGACGAGCAGTACTTC. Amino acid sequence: CASSQDSTRTGRTDEQYF.

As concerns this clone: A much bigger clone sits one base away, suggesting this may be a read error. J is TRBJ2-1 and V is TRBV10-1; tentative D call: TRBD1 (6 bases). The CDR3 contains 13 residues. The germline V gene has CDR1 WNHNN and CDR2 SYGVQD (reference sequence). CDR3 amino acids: CAISEPGTPEQFF. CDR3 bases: TGCGCCATCAGTGAGCCTGGGACACCAGAGCAGTTCTTC.